These 24 T cell receptor beta chains were all obtained from the same sample, sequenced in a study of PD-1 blockade in classical Hodgkin lymphoma. Assay: immunoSEQ multiplex PCR; the TCRdb copy retains only in-frame clones and omits some. The sample records 20,000 to 25,000 clones, roughly nine tenths being singletons. Noted time point: newly diagnosed, previously untreated cHL patient sample. Negative selection with magnetic separation was used to purify CD4+ T cells from thawed PBMCs. Input material: CD4+ T cells from blood. Source of these receptors: a human donor with classical Hodgkin lymphoma.

The chain combines TRBV29-1 with TRBJ2-7; D may be TRBD1 (6 bases). The CDR3 spans 13 residues. V was clipped by 3 bases and J by 5 bases, with 14 bases between them. Germline V gene data show CDR1 as SQVTM and CDR2 as ANQGSEA. The CDR3 DNA sequence: TGCAGCGTTGATATACAGGGTGTCCACGAGCAGTACTTC. Amino acid sequence: CSVDIQGVHEQYF.

The CDR3 loop reads CASRQDGELFF. The CDR3 region has the DNA TGTGCCAGCAGGCAAGACGGGGAGCTGTTTTTT. This chain connects TRBV7-9 to TRBJ2-2; D uncertain. The V gene lost 6 bases and the J gene lost 7 bases, with 6 bases spanning the gap. Germline assignment: CDR1 SEHNR and CDR2 FQNEAQ (reference sequence). The CDR3 contains 11 residues.

The chain joins TRBV4-1 to TRBJ1-5; tentatively, D is TRBD1 (5 bases). This CDR3 spans 15 amino acids. Germline V gives CDR1 MGHRA, CDR2 YSYEKL. Trimming took 2 bases from V and 6 from J, leaving 14 bases between them. CDR3 region: CASSQSWGVSQPQHF. The CDR3 nucleotides are TGCGCCAGCAGCCAATCGTGGGGGGTCAGTCAGCCCCAGCATTTT.

The chain links TRBV5-6 to TRBJ2-5; D possibly corresponds to TRBD2 (6 bases). The germline V gene encodes CDR1 SGHDT and CDR2 YYEEEE. Trimming took off 0 bases at V and 5 bases at J, with 14 bases between the two ends. The CDR3 has 15 residues. The CDR3 bases are TGTGCCAGCAGCTTGGACGGAGGGCGGTGGGAGACCCAGTACTTC. Its translation: CASSLDGGRWETQYF.

The CDR3 loop reads CASSSGLAGLTDTQYF. The CDR3 nucleotides read TGTGCCAGCTCGTCCGGACTAGCGGGGCTCACAGATACGCAGTATTTT. The chain recombines TRBV18 with TRBJ2-3, with TRBD2 matching over 12 bases. This CDR3 spans 16 amino acids. V lost 6 bases to trimming and J lost 2 bases; unmatched junction nucleotides: 6. Germline V gives CDR1 KGHSH, CDR2 LQKENI.

V gene TRBV6-6 combines with J gene TRBJ1-5, with 8 nucleotides matching TRBD1. The CDR3 consists of 15 residues. Trimming removed 8 bases from V and 1 base from J; junction bases left unmatched: 7. Germline lookup yields CDR1 MNHNY and CDR2 SVGAGI (reference sequence). CDR3 region: CASQMDRASNQPQHF. The CDR3 DNA reads TGTGCCAGCCAAATGGACAGGGCAAGCAATCAGCCCCAGCATTTT.

V gene TRBV19 combines with J gene TRBJ2-7; maybe TRBD1 (7 bases). The CDR3 consists of 13 residues. The V end was cut by 6 bases, the J end by 4 bases, with 13 bases between. Looked up from germline, CDR1 is LNHDA and CDR2 is SQIVND (reference sequence). The CDR3 coding sequence is TGTGCCAGTAGACCAGGGGGGAAGTACGAGCAGTACTTC. It is translated as CASRPGGKYEQYF.

The chain is built from TRBV7-2 and TRBJ2-3; 11 nucleotides match TRBD2. This CDR3 region has 16 residues. The ends lost 5 bases at V and 6 bases at J; junction bases unmatched: 10. The germline V gene has CDR1 SGHTA and CDR2 FQGNSA. CDR3 in DNA: TGTGCCAGCAGCACCCGTAGCGGGGGGGCTAGGGATACGCAGTATTTT. Encoded protein: CASSTRSGGARDTQYF.

This clone was seen a few times. The chain uses TRBV20-1 and TRBJ1-4; tentative D call: TRBD1 (5 bases). Trimming cost V 5 bases and J 16 bases, with 11 bases left between them. Per germline, CDR1 DFQATT and CDR2 SNEGSKA (reference sequence). The CDR3 extends over 9 amino acids. Here the CDR3 reads CSASPGRFF. DNA of the CDR3: TGCAGTGCTTCCCCGGGACGGTTTTTT.

The chain employs TRBV5-4 and TRBJ2-3; unclear D gene. Germline V gene data show CDR1 as SGHNT and CDR2 as YYREEE (reference sequence). V lost 0 bases to trimming and J lost 5 bases, with 10 bases between them. The CDR3 is 14 amino acids. The CDR3 is CASSLDSTGDTQYF. The CDR3 bases are TGTGCCAGCAGCTTGGATAGCACTGGAGATACGCAGTATTTT.

CDR3 sequence (DNA): TGCGCCAGCAGTGAATTGGGTCCGAGGACTGAAGCTTTCTTT. Its translation: CASSELGPRTEAFF. This chain connects TRBV10-2 to TRBJ1-1; D ambiguous. The CDR3 is made up of 14 amino acids. Trimming left V 3 bases short and J 5 bases short, with 13 bases between. The germline V gene has CDR1 WSHSY and CDR2 SAAADI.

The rearrangement joins TRBV29-1 to TRBJ2-5; D may be TRBD2 (6 bases). With 3 bases removed from V and 7 bases from J, the gap between germline ends came to 6 bases. This CDR3 contains 10 residues. Germline CDR1 reads SQVTM; CDR2 reads ANQGSEA. The CDR3 protein is CSVEEGTQYF. CDR3 bases: TGCAGCGTTGAGGAGGGGACCCAGTACTTC.

This clone was recorded only once. The chain links TRBV4-3 to TRBJ2-2; tentatively, D is TRBD2 (6 bases). The germline V gene encodes CDR1 LGHNA and CDR2 YSLEER. V shed 0 bases and J shed 6 bases, with 14 bases lying between them. The CDR3 runs to 16 residues. For the CDR3, the DNA is TGCGCCAGCAGCCAAGATCGGGCAGGGAGGCCCGGGGAGCTGTTTTTT. Translated: CASSQDRAGRPGELFF.

The chain recombines TRBV7-2 with TRBJ2-5, with 7 nucleotides matching TRBD2. This CDR3 spans 12 amino acids. Trimming removed 4 bases from V and 5 bases from J; junction bases left unmatched: 1. The germline CDR1 and CDR2 sequences are SGHTA and FQGNSA. CDR3 protein: CASSWGGETQYF. The CDR3 DNA reads TGTGCCAGCAGCTGGGGGGGGGAGACCCAGTACTTC.

In this sample, this clone turned up once. The V gene is TRBV18, the J gene TRBJ2-7; D is perhaps TRBD1 or TRBD2 (6 bases each). The germline V gene encodes CDR1 KGHSH and CDR2 LQKENI. V was clipped by 2 bases and J by 7 bases, with 18 bases between them. The CDR3 extends over 15 amino acids. For the CDR3, the DNA is TGTGCCAGCTCACCAACCGGGAGTCTGGGGACAGAGCAGTACTTC. It is translated as CASSPTGSLGTEQYF. The full variable domain, its missing parts supplied by reference TRBV18 and TRBJ2-7, is NAGVMQNPRHLVRRRGQEARLRCSPMKGHSHVYWYRQLPEEGLKFMVYLQKENIIDESGMPKERFSAEFPKEGPSILRIQQVVRGDSAAYFCASSPTGSLGTEQYFGPGTRLTVT.

The chain combines TRBV18 with TRBJ2-1, with D tentatively TRBD2 (5 bases). The CDR3 contains 17 residues. V shed 3 bases and J shed 3 bases, with 18 bases lying between them. Germline values: CDR1 KGHSH, CDR2 LQKENI. In DNA, the CDR3 is TGTGCCAGCTCACCTAACTTGAGGGCAAAAAACTACAATGAGCAGTTCTTC. Protein sequence: CASSPNLRAKNYNEQFF.

The chain combines TRBV18 with TRBJ1-2; no firm D call. Germline loops: CDR1 KGHSH, CDR2 LQKENI. The CDR3 contains 13 residues. V was clipped by 2 bases and J by 2 bases, with 6 bases between them. The CDR3 sequence: CASSPNTNYGYTF. For the CDR3, the DNA is TGTGCCAGCTCACCAAACACGAACTATGGCTACACCTTC.

In regard to this clone: An end of the junction differs from the germline gene, which may be a read error. The chain links TRBV4-3 to TRBJ2-7; D remains ambiguous. The length of the CDR3 is 17 residues. Looked up from germline, CDR1 is LGHNA and CDR2 is YSLEER. The CDR3 loop reads CASSQNISYEQYAFVKF. CDR3 sequence (DNA): TGCGCCAGCAGCCAGAATATCTCCTACGAGCAGTACGCCTTCGTAAAATTC.

The V gene is TRBV29-1, the J gene TRBJ2-3; 8 bases are shared with TRBD2. Unmatched junction bases numbered 1, after V lost 2 bases and J lost 0 bases. This CDR3 has 14 amino acids. CDR1 is SQVTM and CDR2 is ANQGSEA in the germline V gene. The CDR3 nucleotides are TGCAGCGTTGAAATAGCGGGGAGCACAGATACGCAGTATTTT. Residues: CSVEIAGSTDTQYF.

The chain combines TRBV4-1 with TRBJ2-4, with D possibly being TRBD1 (8 bases). The CDR3 length is 15 residues. V lost 9 bases and J 5 bases, leaving 20 bases between the germline ends. Germline V lookup: CDR1 MGHRA, CDR2 YSYEKL. CDR3 bases: TGCGCCAGAGAGGGACAGGTCGCGGGGGAAAACATTCAGTACTTC. Protein: CAREGQVAGENIQYF.

This clone was observed once. In DNA, the CDR3 is TGTGCCAGCAGTGAAGCGGGCCGGGCGAGCTCCTATAATTCACCCCTCCACTTT. This sequence encodes CASSEAGRASSYNSPLHF. The V gene is TRBV2, the J gene TRBJ1-6, with no clear D. The CDR3 is made up of 18 amino acids. The V end lost 0 bases, the J end lost 0 bases, and 12 bases lay between the germline ends. Germline CDR1 SNHLY, CDR2 FYNNEI.

This chain uses TRBV7-2 with TRBJ1-4; 10 bases map to TRBD1. The germline V gene encodes CDR1 SGHTA and CDR2 FQGNSA. V was pared by 1 base and J by 8 bases, with 4 bases of the junction left unmatched. This CDR3 contains 15 residues. CDR3 nucleotide sequence: TGTGCCAGCAGCTTAGAGGGACAGGGGTACGAAAAACTGTTTTTT. Translating gives CASSLEGQGYEKLFF. The full variable domain, its missing parts supplied by reference TRBV7-2 and TRBJ1-4, is GAGVSQSPSNKVTEKGKDVELRCDPISGHTALYWYRQSLGQGLEFLIYFQGNSAPDKSGLPSDRFSAERTGGSVSTLTIQRTQQEDSAVYLCASSLEGQGYEKLFFGSGTQLSVL.

The chain joins TRBV5-4 to TRBJ2-5, with TRBD2 identical over 9 bases. CDR3 length: 15 amino acids. The V gene's germline CDR1 is SGHNT and CDR2 YYREEE (reference sequence). The V and J ends lost 4 bases and 5 bases, in that order; junction bases with no gene match: 9. The CDR3 region is CASSHPGLAFETQYF. The CDR3 DNA reads TGTGCCAGCAGCCACCCGGGACTAGCATTTGAGACCCAGTACTTC.

The rearrangement uses TRBV18 and TRBJ1-1; D possibly corresponds to TRBD1 (6 bases). CDR1 is KGHSH and CDR2 is LQKENI in the germline V gene. V dropped 3 bases and J dropped 1 base, with 12 bases sitting between them. CDR3 length: 15 amino acids. This CDR3 is CASSPEQGGNTEAFF. In nucleotides, the CDR3 is TGTGCCAGCTCACCGGAACAGGGAGGGAACACTGAAGCTTTCTTT.